This T cell receptor (beta chain) was captured in a study of cytomegalovirus exposure and HLA in healthy donors. Study-wide results and limits: It was confirmed in vitro that a few of the CMV-associated chains were specific for CMV antigens. One later analysis reportedly identified an Asian-associated ancestry cluster that showed fewer N-insertions than the roughly 720-donor mean. A classifier reportedly called cytomegalovirus status with high sensitivity and specificity.

V lost 4 bases and J 3 bases, leaving 13 bases between the germline ends. The CDR3 has 14 amino acids. Germline loops: CDR1 SGHTA, CDR2 FQGNSA. In the case of this clone: As yet, its antigen is unknown. The sample contains more than one DNA sequence encoding this CDR3.

This PCR relied on a set of 60 Vbeta primers and 13 Jbeta primers. This table comes from immunoSEQ multiplex PCR, and its TCRdb copy is limited to in-frame clones, with some not included. The sample totals some 55,000 clones; its top ten clones hold 12%. The chain is built from TRBV7-2 and TRBJ2-7; weak D call: TRBD1 (5 bases). The sample consisted of PBMCs. This receptor was identified in a man between 18 and 29 years old in good health and CMV-seropositive. The CDR3 here is CASSSQGSSYEQYF. CDR3 DNA sequence: TGTGCCAGCAGCTCTCAGGGTAGTAGCTACGAGCAGTACTTC. Using reference TRBV7-2 and TRBJ2-7 for the parts outside the CDR3, the full variable domain is GAGVSQSPSNKVTEKGKDVELRCDPISGHTALYWYRQSLGQGLEFLIYFQGNSAPDKSGLPSDRFSAERTGGSVSTLTIQRTQQEDSAVYLCASSSQGSSYEQYFGPGTRLTVT.